This T cell receptor beta chain was sequenced during a study of T cell repertoires in cytomegalovirus infection. Study-level information: CMV infection and matching HLA type were both indicated by public TCR beta signatures.

Study results and limitations: In two of eight donors, the top clonotype was HLA-C-restricted CMV-specific.

Via MiXCR, TCRdb re-called the reads, giving one row per CDR3 protein. The top ten hold over 15% of the sample, which has 640,000 or so distinct CDR3 sequences, approximately 33% seen once. About this clonotype itself: The target antigen is unknown.

V lost 0 bases to trimming and J lost 8 bases; unmatched junction nucleotides: 5. The CDR3 consists of 15 residues. Germline V gene sequence: CDR1 LGHNA, CDR2 YSLEER. The chain uses TRBV4-3 and TRBJ2-1; 9 bases line up with TRBD2. Sequenced here: cultured PBMCs, sampled from culture after CMV antigen stimulation. The sequence derives from a human donor in good health (CMV status not recorded). Some clones in this sample may be carry-over from other donors' samples. CDR3 in DNA: TGCGCCAGCAGCCAAGATCGTCAGCGGGGGGATGAGCAGTTCTTC. Translated: CASSQDRQRGDEQFF.